A single sample gave rise to the 11 T cell receptor beta chains below, sequenced in a study of blood T cell repertoires in COVID-19. The data were produced by immunoSEQ multiplex PCR, yet TCRdb's version contains in-frame clones alone and is incomplete. Of 140,000 to 150,000 clones listed, about three quarters were seen once; the top ten hold 16%. The sequenced sample consisted of peripheral blood. Source of these receptors: a man aged 45 to 65 with acute or convalescent COVID-19.

The CDR3 DNA reads TGTGCCACCAGTGACTCTGGACTAGCGGGGGGGCAAGATACGCAGTATTTT. It translates to CATSDSGLAGGQDTQYF. This chain uses TRBV24-1 with TRBJ2-3; 15 positions agree with TRBD2. Germline trimming cut 4 bases from V and 5 bases from J; bases unmatched to any gene: 6. Germline CDR1 reads KGHDR; CDR2 reads SFDVKD. This CDR3 is 17 amino acids long.

This chain connects TRBV28 to TRBJ1-5; 8 bases agree with TRBD1. Germline assignment: CDR1 MDHEN and CDR2 SYDVKM. Germline trimming cut 6 bases from V and 7 bases from J; bases unmatched to any gene: 5. This CDR3 has 13 residues. CDR3 DNA sequence: TGTGCCAGCAGATCAGGGGGCGGGCAGCCCCAGCATTTT. It yields the protein CASRSGGGQPQHF.

This chain uses TRBV7-8 with TRBJ2-7; 7 bases are shared with TRBD1. V trimming: 3 bases; J trimming: 2 bases; junction bases outside the gene matches: 1. Germline-derived CDR1 and CDR2 are SGHVS and FQNEAQ. This CDR3 contains 13 residues. The CDR3: CASSLDRPYEQYV. For the CDR3, the DNA is TGTGCCAGCAGCTTGGACAGGCCCTACGAGCAGTACGTC.

V and J are TRBV5-1 and TRBJ1-4, with 7 nucleotides matching TRBD1. In germline, CDR1 is SGHRS, CDR2 YFSETQ. This CDR3 spans 16 amino acids. V lost 0 bases to trimming and J lost 0 bases; unmatched junction nucleotides: 2. CDR3 sequence reads: CASSLGTGTTNEKLFF. The CDR3 DNA sequence: TGCGCCAGCAGCTTGGGGACAGGAACAACTAATGAAAAACTGTTTTTT.

The CDR3 coding sequence is TGTGCCAGCAGCCACCTAAACACTGAAGCTTTCTTT. This encodes CASSHLNTEAFF. This chain joins TRBV3-1 (or the pseudogene TRBV3-2) and TRBJ1-1; no definite D call. The CDR3 is 12 amino acids. V was shortened by 3 bases and J by 2 bases, with 4 bases between the two germline ends. Germline CDR1 is LGHDT and CDR2 is YNNKEL (reference sequence).

Concerning this clone: Its ends do not fully match the called genes, so a read error is possible. This sequence joins TRBV3-1 (or the pseudogene TRBV3-2) and TRBJ2-3, with 7 positions matching TRBD2. Germline V gene lookup returns CDR1 LGHDT and CDR2 YNNKEL (reference sequence). The CDR3 spans 16 residues. The CDR3 DNA reads as TGTGCCTGCAGCGATGCATTCGGGGGGAGCACAGATACGCAGTATTTT. Protein product: CACSDAFGGSTDTQYF.

The gene calls are TRBV7-2 and TRBJ2-1, with 11 bases matching TRBD2. The V gene's germline CDR1 is SGHTA and CDR2 FQGNSA. The CDR3 extends over 16 amino acids. Germline trimming cut 5 bases from V and 6 bases from J; bases unmatched to any gene: 9. Written as DNA, the CDR3 is TGTGCCAGCAGCCGGAGGACTAGCGGGCGAACCAATGAGCAGTTCTTC. This gives the protein CASSRRTSGRTNEQFF.

This rearrangement joins TRBV12-3 or TRBV12-4 to TRBJ1-1; 7 bases line up with TRBD1. This CDR3 is 13 amino acids long. V gave up 6 bases and J gave up 4 bases; unmatched junction bases: 5. The CDR3 DNA reads TGTGCCAGCAGCTTACAGGGGATCACTGAAGCTTTCTTT. Its translation is CASSLQGITEAFF.

This clone was detected once. The sample contains more than one DNA sequence encoding this CDR3. The CDR3 here is CASSLGDREVTEAFF. CDR3 nucleotide sequence: TGCGCCAGCAGCTTGGGAGACAGGGAGGTCACTGAAGCTTTCTTT. V usage is TRBV5-1 and J usage is TRBJ1-1; 7 bases fit TRBD1. This CDR3 region has 15 residues. The ends lost 0 bases at V and 4 bases at J; junction bases unmatched: 6. Germline CDR1 SGHRS, CDR2 YFSETQ.

The chain is built from TRBV18 and TRBJ2-3, with D unresolved. V shed 1 base and J shed 2 bases, with 13 bases lying between them. Germline V gives CDR1 KGHSH, CDR2 LQKENI. This CDR3 spans 16 amino acids. CDR3 residues: CASSPLMRQDTDTQYF. The CDR3 bases are TGTGCCAGCTCACCACTTATGAGACAAGACACAGATACGCAGTATTTT.

The chain combines TRBV18 with TRBJ2-7, with 7 bases aligning to TRBD1. The CDR3 contains 14 residues. The V gene end was trimmed by 3 bases and the J gene end by 3 bases; junction bases not matched to a gene: 5. Germline V lookup: CDR1 KGHSH, CDR2 LQKENI. CDR3: CASSPGQGDYEQYF. The CDR3 DNA reads as TGTGCCAGCTCACCGGGGCAGGGGGACTACGAGCAGTACTTC.